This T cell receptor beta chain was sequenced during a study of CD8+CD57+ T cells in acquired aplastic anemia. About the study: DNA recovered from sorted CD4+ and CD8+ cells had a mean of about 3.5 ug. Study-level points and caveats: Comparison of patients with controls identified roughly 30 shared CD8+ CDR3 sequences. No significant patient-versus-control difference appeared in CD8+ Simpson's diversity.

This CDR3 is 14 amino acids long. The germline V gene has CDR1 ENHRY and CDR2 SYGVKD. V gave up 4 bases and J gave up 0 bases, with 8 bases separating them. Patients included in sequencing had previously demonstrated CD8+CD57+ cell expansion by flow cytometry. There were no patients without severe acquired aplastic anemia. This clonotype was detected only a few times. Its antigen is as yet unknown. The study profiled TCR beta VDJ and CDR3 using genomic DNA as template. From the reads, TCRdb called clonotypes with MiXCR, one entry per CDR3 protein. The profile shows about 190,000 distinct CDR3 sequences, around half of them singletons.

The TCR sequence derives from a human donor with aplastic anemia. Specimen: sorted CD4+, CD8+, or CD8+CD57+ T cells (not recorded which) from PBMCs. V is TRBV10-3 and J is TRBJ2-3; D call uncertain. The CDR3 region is CAISVEKSTDTQYF. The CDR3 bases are TGTGCCATCAGTGTGGAAAAGAGCACAGATACGCAGTATTTT.